The 9 T cell receptor beta chains presented below share a single source sample, sequenced in a study of shared clonotypes between healthy human individuals. Cells designated naive CD8 were CD45RO-negative and were positively selected for CCR7, with terminally differentiated effector memory CD45RA+ cells excluded. Sequenced by immunoSEQ multiplex PCR; TCRdb stores in-frame clones only, minus some. This sample has 450,000 to 700,000 clones, with nearly 97% found just once. The sequencing sample was made of naive CD8+ T cells sorted from blood. The receptors originated from a young woman in good health.

This chain uses TRBV10-1 with TRBJ2-2; no definite D call. The CDR3 runs to 15 residues. V was pared by 6 bases and J by 0 bases, with 11 bases between. CDR1 and CDR2 (germline): WNHNN, SYGVQD (reference sequence). CDR3 DNA: TGCGCCAGCAGCCACCTTCGTCCGAACACCGGGGAGCTGTTTTTT. Amino acid sequence: CASSHLRPNTGELFF.

The chain has TRBV27 and TRBJ2-3; 7 bases agree with TRBD1. The CDR3 has 12 residues. With 8 bases clipped from V and 5 bases from J, the junction kept 4 bases outside the gene matches. CDR1 and CDR2 from the germline V gene are MNHEY and SMNVEV (reference sequence). As DNA, the CDR3 is TGTGCCAGCGGAAACAGGGGAGATACGCAGTATTTT. Its protein product is CASGNRGDTQYF.

V and J are TRBV5-6 and TRBJ1-3, with D tentatively TRBD1 (6 bases). Germline assignment: CDR1 SGHDT and CDR2 YYEEEE. V dropped 3 bases and J dropped 3 bases, with 10 bases sitting between them. The CDR3 length is 14 residues. CDR3 in DNA: TGTGCCAGCAGCTGGGAGGGGGTTGGAAACACCATATATTTT. Encoded protein: CASSWEGVGNTIYF. Full variable domain (missing parts from reference TRBV5-6 and TRBJ1-3): DAGVTQSPTHLIKTRGQQVTLRCSPKSGHDTVSWYQQALGQGPQFIFQYYEEEERQRGNFPDRFSGHQFPNYSSELNVNALLLGDSALYLCASSWEGVGNTIYFGEGSWLTVV.

The V gene is TRBV19, the J gene TRBJ1-2, with 10 bases aligning to TRBD1. The V segment lost 4 bases and the J segment 4 bases; nucleotides outside the gene matches: 6. The CDR3 sequence is 15 residues long. CDR1 is LNHDA, CDR2 SQIVND, per germline (reference sequence). As DNA, the CDR3 is TGTGCCAGTAGTACCTGGACAGGGGGTCCCTATGGCTACACCTTC. It encodes CASSTWTGGPYGYTF.

The CDR3 sequence: CASSTDSPTGELFF. In DNA form, the CDR3 reads TGTGCCAGCAGCACCGACAGTCCCACCGGGGAGCTGTTTTTT. This chain uses TRBV21-1 with TRBJ2-2; the D call of TRBD1 is as the table states it, not checked on the DNA. TRBV21-1 is a pseudogene segment. The CDR3 has 14 residues.

The CDR3 spells CASSSTGESYGYTF. Written as DNA, the CDR3 is TGTGCCAGCAGCTCCACAGGGGAATCCTATGGCTACACCTTC. The chain has TRBV13 and TRBJ1-2, with TRBD1 matching 7 bases. Germline-derived CDR1 and CDR2 are PRHDT and FYEKMQ (reference sequence). The CDR3 spans 14 residues. The trim removed 4 bases at V and 4 bases at J, leaving 6 bases unmatched.

In its sample, this clone was seen a few times. J is TRBJ1-5 and V is TRBV28; D is uncertain. This CDR3 region has 14 residues. Between the trimmed V and J ends, which lost 6 bases and 1 base, there was a span of 10 bases. Germline CDR1 reads MDHEN; CDR2 reads SYDVKM. CDR3 protein: CASSRDLSNQPQHF. The CDR3 DNA sequence: TGTGCCAGCAGCCGGGATTTAAGCAATCAGCCCCAGCATTTT.

CDR3 amino acids: CASSLGQGVNTGELFF. The CDR3 bases are TGTGCCAGCAGCTTAGGACAGGGTGTCAACACCGGGGAGCTGTTTTTT. The rearrangement uses TRBV7-9 and TRBJ2-2; 7 bases are shared with TRBD1. The CDR3 is made up of 16 amino acids. With 1 base clipped from V and 2 bases from J, the junction kept 4 bases outside the gene matches. Germline loops: CDR1 SEHNR, CDR2 FQNEAQ (reference sequence). The full variable domain, completed using reference TRBV7-9 and TRBJ2-2, is DTGVSQNPRHKITKRGQNVTFRCDPISEHNRLYWYRQTLGQGPEFLTYFQNEAQLEKSRLLSDRFSAERPKGSFSTLEIQRTEQGDSAMYLCASSLGQGVNTGELFFGEGSRLTVL.

CDR3 sequence (DNA): TGCGCCAGCAGCCAAGATTTAGAGAATGAGCAGTTCTTC. Translation gives CASSQDLENEQFF. V usage is TRBV4-1 and J usage is TRBJ2-1; D is unclear. Per the germline V gene, CDR1 is MGHRA and CDR2 is YSYEKL. The CDR3 is 13 amino acids. The germline V and J ends were trimmed by 0 bases and 7 bases, with 7 bases remaining between them.